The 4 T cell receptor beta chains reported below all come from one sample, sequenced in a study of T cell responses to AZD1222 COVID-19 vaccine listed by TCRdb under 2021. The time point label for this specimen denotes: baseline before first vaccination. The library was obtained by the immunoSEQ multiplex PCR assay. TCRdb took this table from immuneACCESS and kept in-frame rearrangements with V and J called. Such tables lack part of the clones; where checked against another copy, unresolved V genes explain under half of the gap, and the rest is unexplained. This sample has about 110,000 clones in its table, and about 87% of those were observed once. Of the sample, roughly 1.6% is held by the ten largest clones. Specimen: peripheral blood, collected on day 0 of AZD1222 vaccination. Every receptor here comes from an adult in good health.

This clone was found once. DNA for the CDR3: TGCAGCGTCTCCGGGGGACAGTATCAGCCCCAGCATTTT. As protein: CSVSGGQYQPQHF. The rearrangement joins TRBV29-1 to TRBJ1-5; 7 bases are shared with TRBD1. Germline CDR1 is SQVTM and CDR2 is ANQGSEA. V trimming: 6 bases; J trimming: 5 bases; junction bases outside the gene matches: 7. The CDR3 is 13 residues long.

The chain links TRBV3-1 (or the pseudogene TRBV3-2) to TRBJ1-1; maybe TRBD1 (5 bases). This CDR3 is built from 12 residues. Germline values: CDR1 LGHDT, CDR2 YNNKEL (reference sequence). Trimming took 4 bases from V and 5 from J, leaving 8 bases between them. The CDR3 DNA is TGTGCCAGCAGCCGTTCAGGGACTGAAGCTTTCTTT. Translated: CASSRSGTEAFF.

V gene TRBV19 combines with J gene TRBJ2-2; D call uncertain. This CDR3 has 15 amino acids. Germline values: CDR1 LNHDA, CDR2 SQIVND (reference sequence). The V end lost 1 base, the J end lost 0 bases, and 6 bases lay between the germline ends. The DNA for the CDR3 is TGTGCCAGTAGTATAGCGGAAGCGAACACCGGGGAGCTGTTTTTT. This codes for CASSIAEANTGELFF.

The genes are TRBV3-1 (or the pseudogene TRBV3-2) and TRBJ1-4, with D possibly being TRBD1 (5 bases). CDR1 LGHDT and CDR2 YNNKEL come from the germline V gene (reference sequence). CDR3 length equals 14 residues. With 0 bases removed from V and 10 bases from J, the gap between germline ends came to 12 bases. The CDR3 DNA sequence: TGTGCCAGCAGCCAAGATCTTAGTCAGGGAAAACTGTTTTTT. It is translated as CASSQDLSQGKLFF.